This T cell receptor beta chain emerged from a study of OX40 agonist ivuxolimab in advanced cancers. Study information: Cancers in dose escalation were hepatocellular, melanoma, renal cell and head and neck.

The sample holds a few counts of this clone. The germline V gene encodes CDR1 SGHVS and CDR2 FNYEAQ. V dropped 4 bases and J dropped 6; count of bases not matched to a gene: 11. The CDR3 is made up of 16 amino acids. Only in-frame clones appear in the TCRdb table, and some are missing; sequencing was by immunoSEQ multiplex PCR. The sample records about 90,000 clones, roughly 91% being singletons. The chain couples TRBV7-6 to TRBJ2-5; the match to TRBD2 covers 10 bases. Sequenced here: CD4+ or CD8+ T cells sorted from blood, sampled in a trial of the OX40 agonist ivuxolimab. This receptor was obtained from an adult with an advanced solid tumor such as melanoma, head and neck, liver or kidney cancer. CDR3 sequence (DNA): TGTGCCAGCAGCTCCTCCGGAGCGGGAGGGCCCAAGACCCAGTACTTC. This encodes CASSSSGAGGPKTQYF.